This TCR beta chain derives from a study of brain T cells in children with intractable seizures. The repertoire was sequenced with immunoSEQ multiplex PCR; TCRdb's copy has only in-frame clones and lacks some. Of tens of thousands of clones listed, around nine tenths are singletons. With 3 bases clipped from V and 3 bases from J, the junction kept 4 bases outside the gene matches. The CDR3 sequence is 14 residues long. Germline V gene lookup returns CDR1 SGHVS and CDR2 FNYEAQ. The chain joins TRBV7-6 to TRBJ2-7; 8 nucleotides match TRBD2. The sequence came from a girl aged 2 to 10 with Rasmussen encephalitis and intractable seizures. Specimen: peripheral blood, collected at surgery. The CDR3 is CASSFVRGGYEQYF. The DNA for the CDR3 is TGTGCCAGCAGCTTTGTCCGGGGGGGCTACGAGCAGTACTTC. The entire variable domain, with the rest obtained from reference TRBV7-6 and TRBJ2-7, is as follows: GAGVSQSPRYKVTKRGQDVALRCDPISGHVSLYWYRQALGQGPEFLTYFNYEAQQDKSGLPNDRFSAERPEGSISTLTIQRTEQRDSAMYRCASSFVRGGYEQYFGPGTRLTVT.